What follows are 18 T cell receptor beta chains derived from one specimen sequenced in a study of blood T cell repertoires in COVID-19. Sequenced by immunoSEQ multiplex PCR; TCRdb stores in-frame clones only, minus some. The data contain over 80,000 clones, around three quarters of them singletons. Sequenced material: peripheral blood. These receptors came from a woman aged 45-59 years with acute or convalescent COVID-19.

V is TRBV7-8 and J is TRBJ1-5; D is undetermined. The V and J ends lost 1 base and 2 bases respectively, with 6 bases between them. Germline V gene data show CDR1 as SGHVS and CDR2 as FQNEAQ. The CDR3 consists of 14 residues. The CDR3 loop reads CASSLGARNQPQHF. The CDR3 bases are TGTGCCAGCAGCTTAGGAGCCCGCAATCAGCCCCAGCATTTT.

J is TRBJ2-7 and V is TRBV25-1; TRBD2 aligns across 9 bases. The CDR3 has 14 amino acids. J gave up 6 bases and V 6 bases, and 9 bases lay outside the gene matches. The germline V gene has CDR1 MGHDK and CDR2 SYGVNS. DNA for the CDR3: TGTGCCAGCAGGACGGACGGCGGGGGGGGCGAGCAGTACTTC. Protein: CASRTDGGGGEQYF.

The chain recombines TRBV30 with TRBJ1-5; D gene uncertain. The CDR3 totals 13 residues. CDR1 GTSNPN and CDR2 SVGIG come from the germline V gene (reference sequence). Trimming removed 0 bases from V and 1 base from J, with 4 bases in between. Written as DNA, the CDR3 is TGTGCCTGGAGTGTGAGGAGCAATCAGCCCCAGCATTTT. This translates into CAWSVRSNQPQHF. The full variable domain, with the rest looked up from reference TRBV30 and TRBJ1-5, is SQTIHQWPATLVQPVGSPLSLECTVEGTSNPNLYWYRQAAGRGLQLLFYSVGIGQISSEVPQNLSASRPQDRQFILSSKKLLLSDSGFYLCAWSVRSNQPQHFGDGTRLSIL.

The DNA of the CDR3 is TGTGCCAGCAGTTACTCGGGGGGGGATTCACCCCTCCACTTT. It codes for CASSYSGGDSPLHF. The chain combines TRBV6-5 with TRBJ1-6, with D possibly being TRBD1 (5 bases). This CDR3 contains 14 residues. Germline assignment: CDR1 MNHEY and CDR2 SVGAGI. Deletions cut 0 bases from V and 8 bases from J, with 8 bases between.

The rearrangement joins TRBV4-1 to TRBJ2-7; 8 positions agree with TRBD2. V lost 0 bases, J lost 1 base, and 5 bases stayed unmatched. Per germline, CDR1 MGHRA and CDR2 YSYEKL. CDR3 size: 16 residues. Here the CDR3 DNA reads TGCGCCAGCAGCCAAGACCCCAGCGGGGGTTCCTACGAGCAGTACTTC. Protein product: CASSQDPSGGSYEQYF.

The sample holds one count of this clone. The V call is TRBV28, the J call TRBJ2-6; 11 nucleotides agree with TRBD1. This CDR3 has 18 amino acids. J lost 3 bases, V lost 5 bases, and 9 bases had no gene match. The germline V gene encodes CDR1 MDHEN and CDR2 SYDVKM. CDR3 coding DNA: TGTGCCAGCAGTCCCCTCGGACAGGGGGCGTATGGGGCCAACGTCCTGACTTTC. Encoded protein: CASSPLGQGAYGANVLTF.

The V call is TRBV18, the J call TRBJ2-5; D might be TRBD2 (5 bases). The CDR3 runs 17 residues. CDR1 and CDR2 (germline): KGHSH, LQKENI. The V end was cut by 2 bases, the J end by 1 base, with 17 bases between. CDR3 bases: TGTGCCAGCTCACCAATACGAGCGGCCGCGACCCAAGAGACCCAGTACTTC. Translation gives CASSPIRAAATQETQYF.

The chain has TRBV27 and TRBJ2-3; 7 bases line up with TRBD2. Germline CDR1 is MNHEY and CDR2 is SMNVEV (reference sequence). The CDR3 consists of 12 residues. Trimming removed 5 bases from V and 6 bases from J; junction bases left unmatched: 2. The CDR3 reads CASSPGGDTQYF. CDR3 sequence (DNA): TGTGCCAGCAGTCCCGGGGGGGATACGCAGTATTTT.

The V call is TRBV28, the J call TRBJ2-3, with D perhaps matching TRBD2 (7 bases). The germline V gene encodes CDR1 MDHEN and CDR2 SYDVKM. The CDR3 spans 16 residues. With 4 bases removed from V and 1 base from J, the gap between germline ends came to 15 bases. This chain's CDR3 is CASSSPGRGGTDTQYF. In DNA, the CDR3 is TGTGCCAGCAGTTCCCCTGGGAGGGGGGGCACAGATACGCAGTATTTT.

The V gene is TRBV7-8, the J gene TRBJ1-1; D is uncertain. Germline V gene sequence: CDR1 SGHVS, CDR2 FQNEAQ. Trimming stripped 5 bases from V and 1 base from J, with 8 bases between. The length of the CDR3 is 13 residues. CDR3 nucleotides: TGTGCCAGCAGCCCTTATCCGAACACTGAAGCTTTCTTT. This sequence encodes CASSPYPNTEAFF.

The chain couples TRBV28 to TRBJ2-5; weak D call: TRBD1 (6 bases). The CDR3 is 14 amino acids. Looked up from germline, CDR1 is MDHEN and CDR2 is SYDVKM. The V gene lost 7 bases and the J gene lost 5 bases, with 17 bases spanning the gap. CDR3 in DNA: TGTGCCAGCAACCTTTCGCCGAGGGGGGAGACCCAGTACTTC. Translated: CASNLSPRGETQYF.

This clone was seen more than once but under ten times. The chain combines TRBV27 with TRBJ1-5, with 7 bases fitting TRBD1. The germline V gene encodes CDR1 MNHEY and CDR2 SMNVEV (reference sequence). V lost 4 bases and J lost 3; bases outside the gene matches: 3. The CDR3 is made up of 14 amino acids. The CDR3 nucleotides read TGTGCCAGCAGTTCGACAGGGTACAATCAGCCCCAGCATTTT. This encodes CASSSTGYNQPQHF.

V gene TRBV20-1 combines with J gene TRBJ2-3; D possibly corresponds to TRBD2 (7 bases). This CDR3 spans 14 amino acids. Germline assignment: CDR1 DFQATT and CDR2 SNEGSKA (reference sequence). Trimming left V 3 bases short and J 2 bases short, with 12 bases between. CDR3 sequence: CSASPGGITDTQYF. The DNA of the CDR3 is TGCAGTGCTAGTCCGGGGGGCATCACAGATACGCAGTATTTT.

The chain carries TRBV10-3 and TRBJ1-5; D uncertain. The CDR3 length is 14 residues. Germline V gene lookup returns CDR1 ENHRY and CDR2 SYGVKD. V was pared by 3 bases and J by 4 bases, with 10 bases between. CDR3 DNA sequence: TGTGCCATCAGTGAACTAGGACTTAATCAGCCCCAGCATTTT. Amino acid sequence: CAISELGLNQPQHF.

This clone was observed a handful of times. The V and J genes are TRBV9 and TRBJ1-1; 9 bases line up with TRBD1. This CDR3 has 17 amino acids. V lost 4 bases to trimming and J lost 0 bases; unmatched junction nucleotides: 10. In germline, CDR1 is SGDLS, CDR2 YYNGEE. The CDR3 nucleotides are TGTGCCAGCAGCCAGCGACAGGGGGAGGGGATGAACACTGAAGCTTTCTTT. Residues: CASSQRQGEGMNTEAFF. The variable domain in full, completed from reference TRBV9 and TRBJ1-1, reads DSGVTQTPKHLITATGQRVTLRCSPRSGDLSVYWYQQSLDQGLQFLIQYYNGEERAKGNILERFSAQQFPDLHSELNLSSLELGDSALYFCASSQRQGEGMNTEAFFGQGTRLTVV.

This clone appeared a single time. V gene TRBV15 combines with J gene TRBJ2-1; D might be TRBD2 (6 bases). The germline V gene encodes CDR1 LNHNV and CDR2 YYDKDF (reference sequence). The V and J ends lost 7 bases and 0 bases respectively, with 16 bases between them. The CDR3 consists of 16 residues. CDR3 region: CATTRGGSSSYNEQFF. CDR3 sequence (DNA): TGTGCCACCACAAGGGGAGGATCGAGCTCCTACAATGAGCAGTTCTTC.

CDR3 amino acids: CASSRLKQGGTEAFF. The CDR3 DNA reads as TGTGCCAGCAGTCGCCTAAAACAGGGCGGCACTGAAGCTTTCTTT. This chain connects TRBV6-2 or TRBV6-3 to TRBJ1-1; D possibly corresponds to TRBD1 (6 bases). This CDR3 contains 15 residues. The ends were cut back, 5 bases at V and 4 bases at J, with 17 bases in the middle. Germline assignment: CDR1 MNHEY and CDR2 SVGEGT.

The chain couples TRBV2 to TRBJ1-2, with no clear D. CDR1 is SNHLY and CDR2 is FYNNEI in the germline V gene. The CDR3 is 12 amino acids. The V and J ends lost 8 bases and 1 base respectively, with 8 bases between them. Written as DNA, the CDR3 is TGTGCCAGCTCCAGTGATAACTATGGCTACACCTTC. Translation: CASSSDNYGYTF. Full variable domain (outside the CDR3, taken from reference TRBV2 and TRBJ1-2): EPEVTQTPSHQVTQMGQEVILRCVPISNHLYFYWYRQILGQKVEFLVSFYNNEISEKSEIFDDQFSVERPDGSNFTLKIRSTKLEDSAMYFCASSSDNYGYTFGSGTRLTVV.